The 9 T cell receptor beta chains presented below share a single source sample, sequenced in a study of radiotherapy plus CTLA-4 blockade in lung cancer. Measured with immunoSEQ multiplex PCR; TCRdb has only the in-frame clones, and not every one. The sample consists of approximately 98,000 clones, 82% of them appearing once. The material sequenced was peripheral blood, taken from a patient treated with radiotherapy plus ipilimumab. The receptors derive from a human donor with non-small cell lung cancer who had a partial response to radiotherapy plus ipilimumab.

The chain is built from TRBV7-9 and TRBJ2-2; D is perhaps TRBD2 (6 bases). The CDR3 length is 15 residues. The V gene's germline CDR1 is SEHNR and CDR2 FQNEAQ (reference sequence). V was cut by 4 bases and J by 5 bases, with 14 bases left in between. CDR3 protein: CASSSFGGVTGELFF. The CDR3 DNA is TGTGCCAGCAGCTCCTTTGGAGGGGTTACCGGGGAGCTGTTTTTT.

The CDR3 DNA reads as TGTGCCAGCAGCTCCCCAGGGGGGGCCAACGTCCTGACTTTC. Its protein product is CASSSPGGANVLTF. The chain couples TRBV7-3 to TRBJ2-6, with a possible D match to TRBD1 (5 bases). V was shortened by 4 bases and J by 4 bases, with 8 bases between the two germline ends. Germline V CDR1 and CDR2: SGHTA, FQGTGA. CDR3 length: 14 residues.

This chain joins TRBV10-3 and TRBJ1-1; D uncertain. Trimming stripped 7 bases from V and 1 base from J, with 7 bases between. Germline V gives CDR1 ENHRY, CDR2 SYGVKD. The CDR3 extends over 12 amino acids. The CDR3 spells CAIMEGNTEAFF. The CDR3, as DNA: TGTGCCATCATGGAGGGGAACACTGAAGCTTTCTTT.

The J gene is TRBJ2-3, the V gene TRBV5-1; 11 bases align to TRBD2. With 0 bases clipped from V and 5 bases from J, the junction kept 2 bases outside the gene matches. The CDR3 consists of 15 residues. Looked up from germline, CDR1 is SGHRS and CDR2 is YFSETQ. CDR3 protein: CASSLALAGEDTQYF. In nucleotides, the CDR3 is TGCGCCAGCAGCTTGGCACTAGCGGGAGAAGATACGCAGTATTTT.

The rearrangement joins TRBV5-1 to TRBJ2-1; 8 bases agree with TRBD2. The CDR3 is 14 residues long. CDR1 is SGHRS, CDR2 YFSETQ, per germline. Trimming at V came to 7 bases and at J to 0 bases, leaving 3 bases not matched to a gene. The CDR3, as DNA: TGCGCCAGCCGACTAGCGAGCTCCTACAATGAGCAGTTCTTC. Amino acids: CASRLASSYNEQFF.

The chain combines TRBV5-1 with TRBJ2-1; 10 bases align to TRBD2. V shed 0 bases and J 2 bases; nucleotides not matched to a gene: 5. The CDR3 runs 17 residues. Germline values: CDR1 SGHRS, CDR2 YFSETQ. The CDR3 loop reads CASSLEASGRAYNEQFF. DNA of the CDR3: TGCGCCAGCAGCTTGGAAGCCAGCGGGAGGGCCTACAATGAGCAGTTCTTC.

The chain is built from TRBV7-8 and TRBJ2-5; 14 nucleotides align to TRBD2. Matching the DNA end better, TRBJ2-7 makes the J call doubtful. CDR1 SGHVS and CDR2 FQNEAQ come from the germline V gene. The CDR3 is made up of 16 amino acids. CDR3: CASSAGLAGGLYEQYF. CDR3 DNA sequence: TGTGCCAGCAGCGCCGGACTAGCGGGAGGACTCTACGAGCAGTACTTC.

The chain links TRBV7-7 to TRBJ2-2, with 8 bases lining up with TRBD1. Unmatched junction bases numbered 12, after V lost 2 bases and J lost 7 bases. The CDR3 is 17 amino acids. Germline V gene sequence: CDR1 SSHAT, CDR2 FNYEAQ (reference sequence). The CDR3 loop is CASSLSRTGLRGGELFF. CDR3 in DNA: TGTGCCAGCAGCTTATCCCGGACAGGGCTTAGGGGCGGGGAGCTGTTTTTT.

This chain connects TRBV18 to TRBJ2-1; 9 bases agree with TRBD1. Germline V gene data show CDR1 as KGHSH and CDR2 as LQKENI. The J segment lost 5 bases and the V segment lost 3 bases, leaving 2 bases of the junction unmatched. The CDR3 is 14 residues long. For the CDR3, the DNA is TGTGCCAGCTCACCCGGGACAGGGAACAATGAGCAGTTCTTC. Amino acid sequence: CASSPGTGNNEQFF. Supplemented by reference TRBV18 and TRBJ2-1, the full variable domain reads NAGVMQNPRHLVRRRGQEARLRCSPMKGHSHVYWYRQLPEEGLKFMVYLQKENIIDESGMPKERFSAEFPKEGPSILRIQQVVRGDSAAYFCASSPGTGNNEQFFGPGTRLTVL.